These 26 T cell receptor beta chains were sequenced from one sample in a study of T cell responses to AZD1222 COVID-19 vaccine. TCRdb's table, derived via immunoSEQ multiplex PCR, lists solely in-frame clones and lacks some. The sample holds 86,000 or so clones, 75% to 95% seen once. Specimen: peripheral blood, collected on day 0 of MenACWY control vaccination. The source is an adult in good health.

V is TRBV19 and J is TRBJ2-7; 9 bases fit TRBD2. After removal of 4 bases from V and 3 bases from J, the junction contained 10 bases not matched to a gene. This CDR3 comprises 16 residues. Germline loops: CDR1 LNHDA, CDR2 SQIVND (reference sequence). The DNA for the CDR3 is TGTGCCAGTAGTAGGCTCGGGGGTAGCGGGAGCTACGAGCAGTACTTC. Protein: CASSRLGGSGSYEQYF. Looking up the rest from reference TRBV19 and TRBJ2-7 gives the full variable domain: DGGITQSPKYLFRKEGQNVTLSCEQNLNHDAMYWYRQDPGQGLRLIYYSQIVNDFQKGDIAEGYSVSREKKESFPLTVTSAQKNPTAFYLCASSRLGGSGSYEQYFGPGTRLTVT.

The chain has TRBV19 and TRBJ1-1; no firm D call. The CDR3 sequence is 12 residues long. The germline gives CDR1 LNHDA, CDR2 SQIVND (reference sequence). The V end lost 6 bases, the J end lost 5 bases, and 10 bases lay between the germline ends. CDR3 region: CASSMARTEAFF. The CDR3 nucleotides are TGTGCCAGTAGCATGGCGAGGACTGAAGCTTTCTTT.

The V and J genes are TRBV5-1 and TRBJ2-7; 10 nucleotides agree with TRBD2. Germline loops: CDR1 SGHRS, CDR2 YFSETQ. This CDR3 spans 16 amino acids. V lost 4 bases to trimming and J lost 5 bases; unmatched junction nucleotides: 12. CDR3 sequence reads: CASSPAGGPFLDEQYF. The CDR3 nucleotides are TGCGCCAGCAGCCCAGCGGGAGGGCCGTTTCTCGACGAGCAGTACTTC.

The chain uses TRBV2 and TRBJ1-5; perhaps TRBD1 as D (5 bases). Trimming removed 7 bases at V and 4 bases at J, with 17 bases between. In germline, CDR1 is SNHLY, CDR2 FYNNEI. The CDR3 has 15 residues. Here the CDR3 DNA reads TGTGCCAGCAAATTAGGAGGGACCGTGAATCAGCCCCAGCATTTT. Translating it yields CASKLGGTVNQPQHF.

The chain carries TRBV18 and TRBJ2-3; D ambiguous. Trimming took off 1 base at V and 7 bases at J, with 3 bases between the two ends. This CDR3 has 11 residues. The germline V gene encodes CDR1 KGHSH and CDR2 LQKENI. DNA for the CDR3: TGTGCCAGCTCACCACAGAATACGCAGTATTTT. Its translation is CASSPQNTQYF.

This chain links TRBV3-1 (or the pseudogene TRBV3-2) with TRBJ2-7; 8 nucleotides align to TRBD1. Germline CDR1 and CDR2: LGHDT and YNNKEL (reference sequence). V lost 4 bases, J lost 6 bases, and 8 bases stayed unmatched. This CDR3 is 14 amino acids long. As DNA, the CDR3 is TGTGCCAGCAGCCTTCCGGGACAGGCCCTCGAGCAGTACTTC. Translation: CASSLPGQALEQYF.

The CDR3 nucleotides are TGCGCCAGCAGCACAGAGAACACTGAAGCTTTCTTT. Its protein is CASSTENTEAFF. This chain connects TRBV10-2 to TRBJ1-1; D ambiguous. The CDR3 contains 12 residues. CDR1 is WSHSY and CDR2 is SAAADI in the germline V gene. V was shortened by 6 bases and J by 1 base, with 6 bases between the two germline ends.

The gene calls are TRBV5-4 and TRBJ1-3; no clear D gene. V was pared by 0 bases and J by 2 bases, with 3 bases between. Germline V lookup: CDR1 SGHNT, CDR2 YYREEE (reference sequence). The CDR3 is 13 amino acids. The CDR3 region is CASSLVAGNTIYF. The CDR3 nucleotides are TGTGCCAGCAGCTTGGTCGCTGGAAACACCATATATTTT.

This chain links TRBV5-1 with TRBJ1-1; 7 nucleotides agree with TRBD1. The V gene's germline CDR1 is SGHRS and CDR2 YFSETQ. The CDR3 contains 14 residues. Trimming removed 2 bases from V and 9 bases from J; junction bases left unmatched: 10. CDR3 DNA: TGCGCCAGCAGCTTTGACAGGGTTCGGGCCCAAGCTTTCTTT. Translation: CASSFDRVRAQAFF.

V usage is TRBV30 and J usage is TRBJ2-7; weak D call: TRBD2 (5 bases). Germline values: CDR1 GTSNPN, CDR2 SVGIG (reference sequence). The CDR3 has 13 amino acids. Trimming took off 0 bases at V and 1 base at J, with 7 bases between the two ends. In DNA, the CDR3 is TGTGCCTGGAGTGTTGGAGGATCCTACGAGCAGTACTTC. This codes for CAWSVGGSYEQYF.

V usage is TRBV14 and J usage is TRBJ2-7; 9 bases agree with TRBD1. CDR3 length equals 13 residues. Unmatched junction bases numbered 4, after V lost 1 base and J lost 9 bases. Per the germline V gene, CDR1 is SGHDN and CDR2 is FVKESK. Written as DNA, the CDR3 is TGTGCCAGCAGCCAAGGACAGGGGGGGGTGCAGTACTTC. It is translated as CASSQGQGGVQYF.

The rearrangement joins TRBV5-5 to TRBJ1-2; no definite D call. Germline values: CDR1 SGHKS, CDR2 YYEKEE (reference sequence). V shed 2 bases and J shed 7 bases, with 6 bases lying between them. CDR3 length: 11 amino acids. As DNA, the CDR3 is TGTGCCAGCAGCTTATTAGGTGGCTACACCTTC. Translated, it gives CASSLLGGYTF.

This chain joins TRBV11-2 and TRBJ1-1, with a weak D call TRBD1 (5 bases). V lost 4 bases and J lost 2, with 11 bases in between. The CDR3 is made up of 14 amino acids. Germline CDR1 is SGHAT and CDR2 is FQNNGV. The CDR3 region is CASSSLRDNTEAFF. CDR3 DNA: TGTGCCAGCAGCTCCCTCAGGGATAACACTGAAGCTTTCTTT.

The chain uses TRBV6-2 or TRBV6-3 and TRBJ2-2; 9 nucleotides line up with TRBD1. The germline V gene encodes CDR1 MNHEY and CDR2 SVGEGT. This CDR3 spans 14 amino acids. V lost 5 bases and J lost 7; bases outside the gene matches: 5. In nucleotides, the CDR3 is TGTGCCAGCAGTCAAGGACAGGGGAACGGGGAGCTGTTTTTT. Amino acid sequence: CASSQGQGNGELFF.

V gene TRBV7-2 combines with J gene TRBJ2-7; no definite D call. CDR3 size: 15 residues. Germline loops: CDR1 SGHTA, CDR2 FQGNSA. V dropped 4 bases and J dropped 0 bases, with 13 bases sitting between them. The CDR3 DNA reads as TGTGCCAGCAGCTCAAGGGCGGATAGCTCCTACGAGCAGTACTTC. It yields the protein CASSSRADSSYEQYF.

The chain carries TRBV19 and TRBJ2-7; 12 bases fit TRBD2. V lost 3 bases to trimming and J lost 6 bases; unmatched junction nucleotides: 9. Germline V lookup: CDR1 LNHDA, CDR2 SQIVND (reference sequence). The CDR3 is made up of 16 amino acids. This chain's CDR3 is CASSMIQGLAGIEQYF. The CDR3 coding sequence is TGTGCCAGTAGTATGATTCAGGGACTAGCGGGTATCGAGCAGTACTTC.

The CDR3 here is CASSVGYAGVDNEQFF. The CDR3 DNA follows: TGTGCCAGCAGCGTAGGGTACGCGGGAGTGGACAATGAGCAGTTCTTC. V is TRBV9 and J is TRBJ2-1, with 7 bases aligning to TRBD2. CDR3 length: 16 residues. With 0 bases clipped from V and 5 bases from J, the junction kept 8 bases outside the gene matches. Germline CDR1 reads SGDLS; CDR2 reads YYNGEE. Looking up the rest from reference TRBV9 and TRBJ2-1 gives the full variable domain: DSGVTQTPKHLITATGQRVTLRCSPRSGDLSVYWYQQSLDQGLQFLIQYYNGEERAKGNILERFSAQQFPDLHSELNLSSLELGDSALYFCASSVGYAGVDNEQFFGPGTRLTVL.

The rearrangement joins TRBV5-4 to TRBJ2-3; no reliable D call. The CDR3 is 14 residues long. The ends were cut back, 4 bases at V and 1 base at J, with 10 bases in the middle. Germline V lookup: CDR1 SGHNT, CDR2 YYREEE (reference sequence). DNA for the CDR3: TGTGCCAGCAGCCCGACGGCAGGCACAGATACGCAGTATTTT. Translating it yields CASSPTAGTDTQYF.

The rearrangement uses TRBV4-3 and TRBJ2-7; 11 nucleotides agree with TRBD2. CDR1 and CDR2 (germline): LGHNA, YSLEER. The CDR3 extends over 14 amino acids. After removal of 5 bases from V and 6 bases from J, the junction contained 6 bases not matched to a gene. This CDR3 reads CASSGTSGGFEQYF. The CDR3 region has the DNA TGCGCCAGCAGCGGGACTAGCGGAGGCTTCGAGCAGTACTTC.

This rearrangement joins TRBV19 to TRBJ2-7, with TRBD2 identical over 10 bases. Germline CDR1 is LNHDA and CDR2 is SQIVND (reference sequence). Germline trimming cut 2 bases from V and 5 bases from J; bases unmatched to any gene: 3. This CDR3 has 14 amino acids. CDR3 in amino acids: CASSISGRGNEQYF. Here the CDR3 DNA reads TGTGCCAGTAGTATAAGCGGGAGGGGCAACGAGCAGTACTTC.

The table lists this clone with a count of one. V gene TRBV3-1 (or the pseudogene TRBV3-2) combines with J gene TRBJ2-1, with 13 bases lining up with TRBD2. Germline loops: CDR1 LGHDT, CDR2 YNNKEL (reference sequence). Unmatched junction bases numbered 2, after V lost 5 bases and J lost 1 base. The CDR3 length is 16 residues. CDR3 DNA: TGTGCCAGCAGCACTAGCGGGAGGGGTTCCTACAATGAGCAGTTCTTC. It specifies CASSTSGRGSYNEQFF.

The CDR3 here is CASSYRPPQGNEQFF. DNA for the CDR3: TGTGCCAGCAGCTACCGACCCCCGCAGGGCAATGAGCAGTTCTTC. The chain links TRBV7-8 to TRBJ2-1; a possible D gene is TRBD1 (5 bases). The V and J ends lost 4 bases and 6 bases respectively, with 16 bases between them. Germline lookup yields CDR1 SGHVS and CDR2 FQNEAQ. The CDR3 has 15 residues.

The CDR3 DNA sequence: TGTGCCAGCAGTTACTTCGGGGGTCGGGTTACTGGGGCCAACGTCCTGACTTTC. Translation: CASSYFGGRVTGANVLTF. V is TRBV6-2 or TRBV6-3 and J is TRBJ2-6; tentatively, D is TRBD2 (6 bases). Germline CDR1 MNHEY, CDR2 SVGEGT. The V gene lost 1 base and the J gene lost 2 bases, with 15 bases spanning the gap. This CDR3 region has 18 residues.

This clone showed up just once. V usage is TRBV28 and J usage is TRBJ1-5; D remains ambiguous. This CDR3 contains 12 residues. Germline CDR1 MDHEN, CDR2 SYDVKM. Trimming stripped 7 bases from V and 1 base from J, with 5 bases between. CDR3 sequence reads: CASTGSNQPQHF. The CDR3 DNA reads as TGTGCCAGCACCGGGAGCAATCAGCCCCAGCATTTT. The full variable domain, in which reference TRBV28 and TRBJ1-5 provide the parts outside the CDR3, is DVKVTQSSRYLVKRTGEKVFLECVQDMDHENMFWYRQDPGLGLRLIYFSYDVKMKEKGDIPEGYSVSREKKERFSLILESASTNQTSMYLCASTGSNQPQHFGDGTRLSIL.

The chain carries TRBV9 and TRBJ2-3, with 10 bases identical to TRBD1. This CDR3 region has 16 residues. The V gene end was trimmed by 5 bases and the J gene end by 3 bases; junction bases not matched to a gene: 9. The V gene's germline CDR1 is SGDLS and CDR2 YYNGEE. The CDR3 loop is CASSLSGTGATDTQYF. The CDR3 DNA is TGTGCCAGCAGTCTATCGGGGACAGGGGCGACAGATACGCAGTATTTT.

The genes are TRBV6-6 and TRBJ2-3; 7 bases map to TRBD2. The CDR3 is 13 amino acids. Germline V gene sequence: CDR1 MNHNY, CDR2 SVGAGI (reference sequence). The trim removed 7 bases at V and 1 base at J, leaving 2 bases unmatched. The CDR3 DNA sequence: TGTGCCAGCACCCTAGCGGGCACAGATACGCAGTATTTT. Amino acids: CASTLAGTDTQYF.